Sequencing of this T cell receptor (beta chain) was carried out in a study of T cell responses to AZD1222 COVID-19 vaccine. To note about this clone: The antigen is unknown.

The V and J ends lost 8 bases and 4 bases, in that order; junction bases with no gene match: 10. The CDR3 is made up of 14 amino acids. Germline loops: CDR1 MGHDK, CDR2 SYGVNS. Study outcomes and limitations: Within unmutated variant regions lay the reported targets of nearly half of spike-specific TCRs. Spike-spanning, vaccine-associated CD4 TCRs were dominant at 160-218 and 743-854. At study baseline, merely about 6 AZD1222 recipients were seropositive.

Assay: immunoSEQ multiplex PCR; the TCRdb copy retains only in-frame clones and omits some. The sample gives approximately 130,000 clones, 70% to 85% of which show up once; 27% is in the top ten. The V call is TRBV25-1, the J call TRBJ1-2; 7 positions agree with TRBD1. This TCR was sampled from an adult who received the AZD1222 COVID-19 vaccine. This specimen was peripheral blood, taken 28 days after the second AZD1222 dose. CDR3 region: CASLGRGFPYGYTF. The CDR3 DNA sequence: TGTGCCAGCCTGGGCAGGGGGTTTCCCTATGGCTACACCTTC.